Described below is a single T cell receptor beta chain sequence and its context. Alongside a J-beta primer mix, a sample-barcoded 5' primer served in a second PCR lasting 7 to 11 cycles. One entry per CDR3 protein, called by TCRdb with MiXCR from the 5' RACE reads. The table has around 780,000 distinct CDR3 sequences, roughly 50% seen once. The sample comes from a study of blood T cells in healthy people across ages. V lost 2 bases and J 7 bases, leaving 12 bases between the germline ends. CDR3 size: 13 residues. Germline V lookup: CDR1 MDHEN, CDR2 SYDVKM. Sequencing used blood. The clonotype comes from a man aged 35 to 55 in good health. V usage is TRBV28 and J usage is TRBJ2-7; D remains ambiguous. The CDR3 region is CASSLDPYNEQYF. The CDR3 nucleotides read TGTGCCAGCAGTTTAGACCCCTACAATGAGCAGTACTTC.